Detailed here is one TCR beta chain. The germline CDR1 and CDR2 sequences are MNHEY and SVGEGT. V trimming: 6 bases; J trimming: 0 bases; junction bases outside the gene matches: 4. This CDR3 region has 16 residues. The data were obtained in a study of blood T cell repertoires in COVID-19. Study as a whole: Collection of acute and convalescent COVID-19 samples took place in the United States, Italy and Spain. Sample material is recorded as cDNA or gDNA derived from T cells, B-cell-depleted T cells, or PBMCs.

Authors' processing steps: Amplified reference gene primers provided the basis for estimating nucleated cell counts. Produced via immunoSEQ multiplex PCR; TCRdb's table is partial and in-frame only. The DNA was the basis for D and trimming; V, J and clone size are from that table. This sample has approximately 150,000 clones, with approximately 89% found just once. The sequence was obtained from a human donor in a cohort sampled during active COVID-19. The material sequenced was peripheral blood. The rearrangement uses TRBV6-2 or TRBV6-3 and TRBJ2-1; 11 positions match TRBD2. The CDR3 here is CASSDTSGGSYNEQFF. DNA of the CDR3: TGTGCCAGCAGCGATACTAGCGGGGGCTCCTACAATGAGCAGTTCTTC.